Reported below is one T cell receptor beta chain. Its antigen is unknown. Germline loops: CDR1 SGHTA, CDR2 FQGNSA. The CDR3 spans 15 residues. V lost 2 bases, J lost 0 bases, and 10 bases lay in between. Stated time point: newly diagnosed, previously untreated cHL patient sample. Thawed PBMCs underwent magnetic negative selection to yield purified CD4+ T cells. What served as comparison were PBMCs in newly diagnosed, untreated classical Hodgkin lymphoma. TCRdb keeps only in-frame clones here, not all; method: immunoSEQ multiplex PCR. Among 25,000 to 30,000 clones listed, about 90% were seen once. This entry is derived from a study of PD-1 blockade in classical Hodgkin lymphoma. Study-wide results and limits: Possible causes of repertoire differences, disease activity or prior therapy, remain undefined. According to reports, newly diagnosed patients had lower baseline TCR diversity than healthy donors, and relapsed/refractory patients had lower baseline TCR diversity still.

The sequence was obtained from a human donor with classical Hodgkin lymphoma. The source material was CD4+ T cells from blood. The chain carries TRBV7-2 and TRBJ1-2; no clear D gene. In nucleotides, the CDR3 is TGTGCCAGCAGCTTAAGTTACAGTTCTAACTATGGCTACACCTTC. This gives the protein CASSLSYSSNYGYTF.